This T cell receptor (beta chain) was identified during a study of naive and memory T cell subsets. CD8 T cells were positively selected from what remained after CD4 positive selection. An equimolar mix of two oligonucleotides served as the beta constant-region primer for TRBC1 and TRBC2. Nested alpha and beta constant-region primers with the SP2 primer drove four PCR rounds on ligated cDNA. TCRdb used MiXCR to reprocess the UMI-ligation and nested PCR reads, holding one entry per CDR3 protein. The profile shows fewer than 150,000 distinct CDR3 sequences, approximately 20% of them singletons. Remarks on this clonotype: Its target is unknown.

Germline V gene lookup returns CDR1 MDHEN and CDR2 SYDVKM. CDR3 length equals 15 residues. Deletions cut 0 bases from V and 0 bases from J, with 7 bases between. General study results and limits: In naive cells, over 95% of TCR sequences were seen only once. The power law exponent of TCR abundance differed between naive and memory cells. Diversity fell and Gini index rose from naive through CM, EM, EMRA. Naive repertoires, especially CD8, held a few larger clonotypes, possibly memory cells re-expressing CD45RA.

This sequence originates from a human donor in good health. The sequenced sample consisted of naive CD8+ T cells from blood. This sequence joins TRBV28 and TRBJ2-3; D is possibly TRBD2 (5 bases). This CDR3 is CASSLWRGSTDTQYF. DNA of the CDR3: TGTGCCAGCAGTTTATGGCGAGGGAGCACAGATACGCAGTATTTT.